The 20 T cell receptor beta chains below come from one sample, sequenced in a study of blood T cell repertoires in COVID-19. Clones were read by immunoSEQ multiplex PCR, and TCRdb kept only the in-frame ones, dropping some. The sample yields more than 300,000 clones, more than 85% seen once. The sequencing input was PBMCs or T cells enriched from blood (not recorded which). These receptors came from a woman in her thirties who had recovered from COVID-19.

This clone was seen once. This rearrangement joins TRBV30 to TRBJ1-1; a weak D match, TRBD1 (6 bases). Trimming removed 1 base at V and 2 bases at J, with 14 bases between. The CDR3 is 15 amino acids. The germline CDR1 and CDR2 sequences are GTSNPN and SVGIG (reference sequence). The CDR3 coding sequence is TGTGCCTGGAGTGAAACAGGGACGGTAAACACTGAAGCTTTCTTT. Its translation is CAWSETGTVNTEAFF.

This chain connects TRBV12-3 or TRBV12-4 to TRBJ1-4; TRBD1 might be the D (6 bases). V shed 7 bases and J shed 11 bases, with 17 bases lying between them. This CDR3 has 13 amino acids. The CDR3 bases are TGTGCCAGCAAGTTAGGGGGGGTTGGCAAACTGTTTTTT. Translation: CASKLGGVGKLFF.

The genes are TRBV4-3 and TRBJ2-4, with 7 positions matching TRBD2. Trimming cost V 1 base and J 0 bases; bases outside gene matches: 21. CDR3 length: 22 residues. Germline V gene lookup returns CDR1 LGHNA and CDR2 YSLEER. CDR3 sequence (DNA): TGCGCCAGCAGCCAAGGAGTTTTGGGGGAGGGCCGACACCATCTAGCCAAAAACATTCAGTACTTC. This gives the protein CASSQGVLGEGRHHLAKNIQYF.

The chain uses TRBV7-9 and TRBJ2-2; 14 bases map to TRBD2. V shed 4 bases, J shed 0 bases, and the junction held 1 base outside the gene matches. This CDR3 has 17 amino acids. In germline, CDR1 is SEHNR, CDR2 FQNEAQ (reference sequence). CDR3 coding DNA: TGTGCCAGCAGCTCGGGACTAGCGGGGGCGAACACCGGGGAGCTGTTTTTT. This gives the protein CASSSGLAGANTGELFF.

The chain employs TRBV5-8 and TRBJ1-2; TRBD1 agrees at 7 bases. CDR3 length: 12 amino acids. V lost 5 bases and J lost 7; bases outside the gene matches: 5. Germline CDR1 SGHTS, CDR2 YDEGEE. The DNA of the CDR3 is TGTGCCAGCAGTTTGACAGGGCTTGGCTACACCTTC. This gives the protein CASSLTGLGYTF. The entire variable domain, with the rest obtained from reference TRBV5-8 and TRBJ1-2, is as follows: EAGVTQSPTHLIKTRGQQATLRCSPISGHTSVYWYQQALGLGLQFLLWYDEGEERNRGNFPPRFSGRQFPNYSSELNVNALELEDSALYLCASSLTGLGYTFGSGTRLTVV.

J is TRBJ1-5 and V is TRBV28; TRBD1 matches at 8 bases. From germline, CDR1 is MDHEN and CDR2 SYDVKM. CDR3 length: 13 residues. V shed 10 bases, J shed 2 bases, and the junction held 4 bases outside the gene matches. In nucleotides, the CDR3 is TGTGCCATAAAGGACAGGGGCAATCAGCCCCAGCATTTT. This sequence encodes CAIKDRGNQPQHF.

The sample holds a few counts of this clone. The rearrangement links TRBV20-1 to TRBJ2-7; 7 bases are shared with TRBD1. The CDR3 consists of 13 residues. After removal of 6 bases from V and 2 bases from J, the junction contained 7 bases not matched to a gene. Germline loops: CDR1 DFQATT, CDR2 SNEGSKA (reference sequence). Written as DNA, the CDR3 is TGCAGTGCCAGTGACAGGGCGGCCTACGAGCAGTACTTC. It specifies CSASDRAAYEQYF.

The rearrangement joins TRBV11-2 to TRBJ1-2; D gene unclear. The CDR3 contains 13 residues. Germline V gene data show CDR1 as SGHAT and CDR2 as FQNNGV. Trimming shortened V by 1 base and J by 1 base, and 4 bases separated the two germline ends. The CDR3 coding sequence is TGTGCCAGCAGCTTAGTAGATAACTATGGCTACACCTTC. This gives the protein CASSLVDNYGYTF.

The genes are TRBV4-3 and TRBJ1-1; D is perhaps TRBD1 (5 bases). CDR1 is LGHNA, CDR2 YSLEER, per germline. Trimming took off 4 bases at V and 0 bases at J, with 15 bases between the two ends. The CDR3 runs 16 residues. DNA for the CDR3: TGCGCCAGCAGCCCCTCGGCGGGGGGGATGAACACTGAAGCTTTCTTT. This codes for CASSPSAGGMNTEAFF.

The chain recombines TRBV27 with TRBJ2-7; 8 nucleotides agree with TRBD1. The CDR3 contains 14 residues. V was clipped by 7 bases and J by 5 bases; unmatched bases: 10. Germline CDR1 and CDR2: MNHEY and SMNVEV (reference sequence). The CDR3 loop is CASTPSGGLDEQYF. Written as DNA, the CDR3 is TGTGCCAGCACCCCCTCAGGGGGCTTAGACGAGCAGTACTTC.

The rearrangement joins TRBV7-2 to TRBJ1-2; D is unresolved. This CDR3 has 13 residues. V was clipped by 5 bases and J by 6 bases, with 13 bases between them. Germline V CDR1 and CDR2: SGHTA, FQGNSA. This chain's CDR3 is CASSTYKLDGYTF. Written as DNA, the CDR3 is TGTGCCAGCAGCACGTACAAATTGGATGGCTACACCTTC.

As to this clone: Mismatch with germline at one junction end may stem from a read error. This chain's CDR3 is CASGFGQGAYEQYF. The CDR3 coding sequence is TGCGCCAGCGGCTTCGGACAGGGGGCCTACGAGCAGTACTTC. The gene calls are TRBV5-1 and TRBJ2-7, with 10 nucleotides matching TRBD1. CDR1 and CDR2 (germline): SGHRS, YFSETQ. CDR3 length: 14 residues.

This rearrangement joins TRBV28 to TRBJ2-7; D is possibly TRBD1 (5 bases). Germline V CDR1 and CDR2: MDHEN, SYDVKM. Trimming removed 2 bases from V and 5 bases from J, with 16 bases in between. This CDR3 has 15 residues. CDR3 amino acids: CASSLGSAGLHEQYF. CDR3 nucleotide sequence: TGTGCCAGCAGTTTAGGTTCGGCAGGGCTCCACGAGCAGTACTTC. The variable domain in full, with the rest retrieved from reference TRBV28 and TRBJ2-7, is DVKVTQSSRYLVKRTGEKVFLECVQDMDHENMFWYRQDPGLGLRLIYFSYDVKMKEKGDIPEGYSVSREKKERFSLILESASTNQTSMYLCASSLGSAGLHEQYFGPGTRLTVT.

The rearrangement joins TRBV6-2 or TRBV6-3 to TRBJ1-1; TRBD1 matches 9 bases. The CDR3 covers 17 residues. With V trimmed by 5 bases and J by 1 base, 11 bases remained unmatched. CDR1 is MNHEY and CDR2 is SVGEGT in the germline V gene. This chain's CDR3 is CASSLAPTGGANTEAFF. DNA of the CDR3: TGTGCCAGCAGTCTCGCCCCCACAGGGGGCGCGAACACTGAAGCTTTCTTT.

The chain combines TRBV19 with TRBJ2-3; D unresolved. CDR1 is LNHDA, CDR2 SQIVND, per germline (reference sequence). CDR3 length: 10 residues. Trimming stripped 5 bases from V and 8 bases from J, with 5 bases between. CDR3 nucleotide sequence: TGTGCCAGTAGTCGTGTTACGCAGTATTTT. Translating gives CASSRVTQYF.

This chain uses TRBV28 with TRBJ1-4, with no clear D. The CDR3 runs to 16 residues. Germline-derived CDR1 and CDR2 are MDHEN and SYDVKM. The V gene lost 6 bases and the J gene lost 0 bases, with 14 bases spanning the gap. The CDR3 region has the DNA TGTGCCAGCAGCACCACAAATTATGCAACTAATGAAAAACTGTTTTTT. Translated, it gives CASSTTNYATNEKLFF. Full variable domain (remainder filled in from reference TRBV28 and TRBJ1-4): DVKVTQSSRYLVKRTGEKVFLECVQDMDHENMFWYRQDPGLGLRLIYFSYDVKMKEKGDIPEGYSVSREKKERFSLILESASTNQTSMYLCASSTTNYATNEKLFFGSGTQLSVL.

The chain employs TRBV7-2 and TRBJ2-5, with 7 bases fitting TRBD2. V dropped 5 bases and J dropped 7; count of bases not matched to a gene: 13. This CDR3 has 15 amino acids. In germline, CDR1 is SGHTA, CDR2 FQGNSA. The CDR3 DNA follows: TGTGCCAGCAGCACCATCCTAGCGGCTCTGGGGACCCAGTACTTC. This encodes CASSTILAALGTQYF.

Comment on this clone: Other DNA sequences in this sample translate to the same CDR3. The J gene is TRBJ1-2, the V gene TRBV5-1; D is perhaps TRBD1 (5 bases). This CDR3 region has 14 residues. V lost 0 bases and J lost 6, with 12 bases in between. Germline loops: CDR1 SGHRS, CDR2 YFSETQ. The CDR3 region is CASSLGRGADGYTF. CDR3 coding DNA: TGCGCCAGCAGCTTGGGGAGGGGCGCCGATGGCTACACCTTC. Full variable domain (remainder filled in from reference TRBV5-1 and TRBJ1-2): KAGVTQTPRYLIKTRGQQVTLSCSPISGHRSVSWYQQTPGQGLQFLFEYFSETQRNKGNFPGRFSGRQFSNSRSEMNVSTLELGDSALYLCASSLGRGADGYTFGSGTRLTVV.

The V gene is TRBV28, the J gene TRBJ2-7, with a weak D call TRBD2 (6 bases). Looked up from germline, CDR1 is MDHEN and CDR2 is SYDVKM. The CDR3 runs to 13 residues. V was cut by 10 bases and J by 3 bases, with 16 bases left in between. CDR3 residues: CATRNGGIYEQYF. The DNA for the CDR3 is TGTGCCACCCGTAACGGGGGAATCTACGAGCAGTACTTC.

This sequence joins TRBV28 and TRBJ1-5; 7 bases map to TRBD1. There are 15 residues in the CDR3. The V gene end was trimmed by 6 bases and the J gene end by 4 bases; junction bases not matched to a gene: 9. Germline V lookup: CDR1 MDHEN, CDR2 SYDVKM. DNA of the CDR3: TGTGCCAGCAGCGGGGGGGACAGAGTAAATCAGCCCCAGCATTTT. Translated: CASSGGDRVNQPQHF.